One sample yielded the 2 T cell receptor beta chains listed below, sequenced in a study of blood T cell repertoires in COVID-19. Libraries were prepared by immunoSEQ multiplex PCR; TCRdb keeps only in-frame clonotypes and omits some of them. Of tens of thousands of clones listed, around 90% are singletons. The specimen sequenced was peripheral blood. The receptors originated from a male donor with acute or convalescent COVID-19.

In nucleotides, the CDR3 is TGTGCCACCGACGGGGGGAGCAATCAGCCCCAGCATTTT. Translating it yields CATDGGSNQPQHF. V is TRBV6-6 and J is TRBJ1-5; possibly TRBD1 for D (5 bases). The length of the CDR3 is 13 residues. V lost 10 bases, J lost 1 base, and 11 bases lay in between. Germline values: CDR1 MNHNY, CDR2 SVGAGI (reference sequence).

The genes are TRBV19 and TRBJ1-4, with a weak D call TRBD1 (5 bases). Germline CDR1 is LNHDA and CDR2 is SQIVND (reference sequence). This CDR3 region has 13 residues. V lost 5 bases, J lost 10 bases, and 14 bases lay in between. CDR3 amino acids: CASSQQWRGKLFF. Here the CDR3 DNA reads TGTGCCAGTAGTCAACAGTGGAGGGGAAAACTGTTTTTT.